The 2 T cell receptor beta chains reported below all come from one sample, sequenced in a study of beta chain features in type 1 diabetes. The authors reverse transcribed all of the isolated RNA, so sequencing captured expressed TCRB transcripts. Sequencing used immunoSEQ multiplex PCR; TCRdb keeps in-frame clones, though not all of them. The sample lists about 210,000 clones; about a tenth were seen once. Sequencing was carried out using central memory CD4+ T cells from blood. These TCRs come from a man between 18 and 29 years old in good health.

This clone was counted many times. The gene calls are TRBV9 and TRBJ1-2; 7 bases map to TRBD1. Germline CDR1 SGDLS, CDR2 YYNGEE. The CDR3 totals 14 residues. The trim removed 5 bases at V and 4 bases at J, leaving 8 bases unmatched. The DNA for the CDR3 is TGTGCCAGCAGTCGGGACAGCCCCACCTATGGCTACACCTTC. Protein sequence: CASSRDSPTYGYTF.

In this sample, this clone turned up a few times. This chain joins TRBV4-1 and TRBJ1-5; D is uncertain. Trimming stripped 2 bases from V and 4 bases from J, with 18 bases between. The CDR3 sequence is 17 residues long. Per the germline V gene, CDR1 is MGHRA and CDR2 is YSYEKL. CDR3 amino acids: CASSQREGATGNQPQHF. CDR3 nucleotides: TGCGCCAGCAGCCAAAGGGAGGGAGCCACGGGGAATCAGCCCCAGCATTTT.